In its sample, the clone carrying this T cell receptor beta chain was seen many times. This entry belongs to a study of early T cells in non-severe SARS-CoV-2 infection. Via MiXCR, TCRdb re-called the 5' RACE reads, giving one row per CDR3 protein. The sample carries 55,000 to 75,000 distinct CDR3 sequences, 10% recorded once. Sequenced material: whole blood, taken at baseline. The receptor's source is an adult who was a healthcare worker with PCR-confirmed SARS-CoV-2 infection or an uninfected control (not recorded which).

CDR3 region: CASSLVGLGYTF. As DNA, the CDR3 is TGTGCCAGCAGTTTAGTGGGGCTGGGCTACACCTTC. This chain connects TRBV12-3 or TRBV12-4 to TRBJ1-2, with D tentatively TRBD1 (5 bases). Trimming cost V 1 base and J 8 bases, with 8 bases left between them. CDR3 size: 12 residues.